This is a list of T cell receptor beta chains from one sample in a study of T-cell memory formation after mild COVID-19. TCRdb re-analysed the 5' RACE reads in MiXCR, keeping a single row per CDR3 protein. This sample has fewer than 350,000 distinct CDR3 sequences; about a sixth occur once, and the top ten carry approximately 22%. The sequenced sample consisted of PBMCs or a T cell subset sorted from them (not recorded which). The receptor source for this set is a man aged 18 to 29 who had mild COVID-19 (a few samples of this study predate the infection). Cell type and time point are not known. CDR3s include the opening cysteine and the closing phenylalanine or tryptophan. The D gene is left open where the match is weak.

D | J | V | CDR3
- | TRBJ2-7 | TRBV4-1 | CASSAVVHAGENEQYF
- | TRBJ2-5 | TRBV18 | CASSPFTALQETQYF
TRBD2 | TRBJ2-3 | TRBV12-3/TRBV12-4 | CASSFGGGREDTQYF
- | TRBJ1-5 | TRBV5-8 | CASSRGANQPQHF
- | TRBJ1-5 | TRBV7-2 | CASSLTESNQPQHF
TRBD2 | TRBJ2-3 | TRBV5-1 | CASSFRGGTDTQYF
- | TRBJ2-5 | TRBV10-1 | CASSESTFDGETQYF
TRBD2 | TRBJ2-5 | TRBV5-1 | CASSLRRRGEEETQYF
- | TRBJ2-1 | TRBV20-1 | CSEGGVGNEQFF
TRBD2 | TRBJ2-3 | TRBV20-1 | CSAQRGIGDSTDTQYF
- | TRBJ1-1 | TRBV4-1 | CASTNSGGEAFF
TRBD1 | TRBJ1-1 | TRBV11-2 | CASSRGTDAFF
- | TRBJ2-6 | TRBV12-3/TRBV12-4 | CASSFWLSGANVLTF
- | TRBJ2-2 | TRBV4-1 | CASSHPGAGGELFF
TRBD1 | TRBJ1-5 | TRBV6-6 | CASSYSDRGNQPQHF
- | TRBJ1-1 | TRBV7-9 | CASRLLSRANTEAFF
- | TRBJ2-2 | TRBV12-3/TRBV12-4 | CASSLLARPDTGELFF
- | TRBJ2-7 | TRBV7-2 | CASSLQGGDNEQYF
- | TRBJ1-2 | TRBV7-2 | CASSLAPGAVGYTF
TRBD1 | TRBJ2-7 | TRBV12-3/TRBV12-4 | CASSPGTGDTYEQYF
- | TRBJ1-1 | TRBV5-1 | CASSPTRSHMNTEAFF
TRBD2 | TRBJ2-1 | TRBV6-2/TRBV6-3 | CASMRGKSSYNEQFF
- | TRBJ1-6 | TRBV7-2 | CASSFRGKAPLHF
- | TRBJ2-2 | TRBV11-2 | CASSIDLGGDGITGELFF
- | TRBJ2-3 | TRBV11-1 | CASSLGINFSPSSTDTQYF
TRBD2 | TRBJ2-1 | TRBV7-2 | CASSSRGTSGGRNEQFF
TRBD2 | TRBJ2-7 | TRBV6-2/TRBV6-3 | CASRERGPSYEQYF
TRBD1 | TRBJ2-2 | TRBV6-6 | CASRDNRGRDTGELFF
- | TRBJ2-3 | TRBV11-2 | CASSLPEDGRTDTQYF